The 10 T cell receptor beta chains below all came from one sample that was sequenced in a study of control samples from healthy donors and cancer patients. Produced via immunoSEQ multiplex PCR; TCRdb's table is partial and in-frame only. The sample has 200,000 or so clones, 85% to 95% seen once. The specimen was blood. The receptors were gathered from a man aged 45-60 years in good health.

The V call is TRBV6-6, the J call TRBJ1-1, with a tentative D call TRBD1 (6 bases). Trimming removed 6 bases at V and 5 bases at J, with 19 bases between. Per the germline V gene, CDR1 is MNHNY and CDR2 is SVGAGI (reference sequence). This CDR3 is 15 amino acids long. In DNA, the CDR3 is TGTGCCAGCAGCCTACTCCGGGACAAGACGACTGAAGCTTTCTTT. It translates to CASSLLRDKTTEAFF.

CDR3: CASSGQGASTGELFF. The CDR3 nucleotides are TGCGCCAGCTCGGGACAGGGGGCGTCCACCGGGGAGCTGTTTTTT. V is TRBV10-1 and J is TRBJ2-2; 12 positions agree with TRBD1. The ends lost 8 bases at V and 4 bases at J; junction bases unmatched: 5. Germline V gene data show CDR1 as WNHNN and CDR2 as SYGVQD (reference sequence). The CDR3 extends over 15 amino acids.

The genes are TRBV7-8 and TRBJ2-2, with D hard to call. This CDR3 has 14 amino acids. V dropped 1 base and J dropped 7 bases, with 10 bases sitting between them. From germline, CDR1 is SGHVS and CDR2 FQNEAQ. The CDR3 spells CASSLEWKFGELFF. The CDR3 bases are TGTGCCAGCAGCTTAGAGTGGAAATTCGGGGAGCTGTTTTTT.

The count of this clone is one. This sequence joins TRBV21-1 and TRBJ1-5. TRBV21-1 is noted as a pseudogene. The CDR3 has 16 amino acids. The DNA for the CDR3 is TGTGCCAGCAGCATTAGAGGAGGGGGAAGAGGTCAGCCCCAGCATTTT. This codes for CASSIRGGGRGQPQHF.

The chain couples TRBV5-1 to TRBJ2-3; 8 bases align to TRBD2. From germline, CDR1 is SGHRS and CDR2 YFSETQ. The J segment lost 0 bases and the V segment lost 4 bases, leaving 7 bases of the junction unmatched. The CDR3 is made up of 16 amino acids. The CDR3 reads CASSPGSGDSTDTQYF. The CDR3 DNA follows: TGCGCCAGCAGCCCGGGTAGCGGGGATAGCACAGATACGCAGTATTTT.

The chain is built from TRBV10-2 and TRBJ2-1, with 10 bases identical to TRBD1. The CDR3 covers 15 residues. V trimming: 2 bases; J trimming: 4 bases; junction bases outside the gene matches: 2. CDR1 WSHSY and CDR2 SAAADI come from the germline V gene. As DNA, the CDR3 is TGCGCCAGCAGTGAGAGGGACAGGGGATACAATGAGCAGTTCTTC. It codes for CASSERDRGYNEQFF.

This clone was picked up one time. The chain links TRBV5-1 to TRBJ2-3, with D maybe TRBD2 (7 bases). Trimming took off 0 bases at V and 5 bases at J, with 13 bases between the two ends. From germline, CDR1 is SGHRS and CDR2 YFSETQ. This CDR3 contains 15 residues. The CDR3 loop is CASSLGGGGVDTQYF. CDR3 nucleotides: TGCGCCAGCAGCTTGGGGGGCGGGGGCGTAGATACGCAGTATTTT.

This chain connects TRBV6-5 to TRBJ1-1, with 7 bases matching TRBD1. Germline CDR1 reads MNHEY; CDR2 reads SVGAGI. J gave up 5 bases and V 8 bases, and 2 bases lay outside the gene matches. This CDR3 contains 11 residues. The CDR3 loop reads CASGRGTEAFF. The CDR3 coding sequence is TGTGCCAGCGGCAGGGGGACTGAAGCTTTCTTT.

This chain links TRBV19 with TRBJ1-1; D not resolved. CDR3 length: 15 residues. The germline CDR1 and CDR2 sequences are LNHDA and SQIVND (reference sequence). V lost 7 bases and J lost 7, with 22 bases in between. This CDR3 is CASTPLPFGYGEAFF. For the CDR3, the DNA is TGTGCCAGTACCCCTTTGCCGTTCGGGTACGGTGAAGCTTTCTTT.

The chain combines TRBV5-6 with TRBJ2-7; weak D call: TRBD2 (6 bases). The germline V gene encodes CDR1 SGHDT and CDR2 YYEEEE. The V end lost 1 base, the J end lost 6 bases, and 11 bases lay between the germline ends. This CDR3 has 13 residues. CDR3 nucleotide sequence: TGTGCCAGCAGCTTGCGGGGGTTCGGCGAGCAGTACTTC. This sequence encodes CASSLRGFGEQYF.